The entry below gives a single TCR beta chain sequence along with its context. The table came from immunoSEQ multiplex PCR; TCRdb's copy has only in-frame clones and leaves some out. The sample holds more than 50,000 clones, around 72% seen once. This record comes from a study of T cells in tumors after PD-1 blockade. About the study: Prior checkpoint blockade, systemic immunosuppressant use, or anti-cancer therapy within 4 weeks excluded patients.

V shed 4 bases and J shed 7 bases, with 16 bases lying between them. The CDR3 extends over 14 amino acids. CDR1 is MGHRA and CDR2 is YSYEKL in the germline V gene. The source is a human donor with basal cell carcinoma. The chain uses TRBV4-1 and TRBJ1-1, with a tentative D call TRBD1 (6 bases). The sequencing here drew on PBMCs, taken after anti-PD-1 treatment. CDR3 amino acids: CASSPRQGQNEAFF. The CDR3 DNA reads as TGCGCCAGCAGCCCTCGCCAGGGGCAGAATGAAGCTTTCTTT.